This T cell receptor (beta chain) was identified in a study of regulatory T cells in long-lasting Graves disease. Study-level background: Newly diagnosed Graves' patients had under 3 months of antithyroid drugs.

Per germline, CDR1 LNHDA and CDR2 SQIVND (reference sequence). The CDR3 is made up of 14 amino acids. Trimming took 5 bases from V and 7 from J; bases not matched to a gene: 8. Study-wide results and caveats: Newly diagnosed disease favored TRBV20-1 and TRBJ2-1 over persistent disease.

The time point here: newly diagnosed GD, antithyroid drugs for less than 3 months. PBMCs were the source of the RNA used for TCR sequencing. Arm-PCR of CDR3 regions and iRepertoire HTBI primers were the basis on which TCR beta libraries were built. TCRdb re-derived calls from the multiplex PCR reads in MiXCR, one entry per CDR3 protein. The data hold around 470,000 distinct CDR3 sequences, with less than 15% observed a single time. This clonotype was seen at least ten times. Its antigen is not known. This sample also belongs to another study, concerning T cells in Graves' hyperthyroidism and ophthalmopathy. This second study says: Thyroid ultrasound, orbital computed tomography, clinical symptoms, and serum thyroxine and TRAb underpinned diagnoses.

Sequencing used peripheral blood mononuclear cells (PBMCs), obtained at new diagnosis, from a patient treated with antithyroid drugs. The chain employs TRBV19 and TRBJ2-3; 8 positions match TRBD2. This clonotype was obtained from a woman aged 50 to 60 with Graves disease. The CDR3 is CASSVSGRWNTQYF. The CDR3, as DNA: TGTGCCAGTAGTGTGAGCGGGAGATGGAATACGCAGTATTTT.